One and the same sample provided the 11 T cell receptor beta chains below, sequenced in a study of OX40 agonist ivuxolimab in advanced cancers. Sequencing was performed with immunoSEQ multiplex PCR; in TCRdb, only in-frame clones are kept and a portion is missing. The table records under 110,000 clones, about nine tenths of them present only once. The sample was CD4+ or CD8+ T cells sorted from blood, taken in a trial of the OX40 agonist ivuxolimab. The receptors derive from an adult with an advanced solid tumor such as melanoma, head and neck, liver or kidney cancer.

CDR3 loop: CASSLLTLYEQYF. CDR3 nucleotide sequence: TGTGCCAGCAGCTTACTTACCCTCTACGAGCAGTACTTC. V gene TRBV7-2 combines with J gene TRBJ2-7; D uncertain. V lost 2 bases and J lost 3, with 8 bases in between. This CDR3 comprises 13 residues. From germline, CDR1 is SGHTA and CDR2 FQGNSA.

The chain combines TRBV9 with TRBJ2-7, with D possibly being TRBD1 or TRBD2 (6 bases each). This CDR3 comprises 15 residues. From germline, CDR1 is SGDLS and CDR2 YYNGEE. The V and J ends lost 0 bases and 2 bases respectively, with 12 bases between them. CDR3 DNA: TGTGCCAGCAGCGTAGCGGGGGCCCTCACCTACGAGCAGTACTTC. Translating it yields CASSVAGALTYEQYF.

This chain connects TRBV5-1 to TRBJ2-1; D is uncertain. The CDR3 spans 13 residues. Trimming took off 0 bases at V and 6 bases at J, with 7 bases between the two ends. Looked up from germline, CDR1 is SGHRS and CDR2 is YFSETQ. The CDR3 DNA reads TGCGCCAGCAGCTTGGCCCGGATCAATGAGCAGTTCTTC. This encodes CASSLARINEQFF.

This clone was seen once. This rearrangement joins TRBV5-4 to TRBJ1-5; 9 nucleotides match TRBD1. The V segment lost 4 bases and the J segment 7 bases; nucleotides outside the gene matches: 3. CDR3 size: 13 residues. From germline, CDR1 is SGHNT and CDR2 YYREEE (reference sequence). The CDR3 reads CASSIQGAQPQHF. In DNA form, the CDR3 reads TGTGCCAGCAGCATACAGGGGGCACAGCCCCAGCATTTT.

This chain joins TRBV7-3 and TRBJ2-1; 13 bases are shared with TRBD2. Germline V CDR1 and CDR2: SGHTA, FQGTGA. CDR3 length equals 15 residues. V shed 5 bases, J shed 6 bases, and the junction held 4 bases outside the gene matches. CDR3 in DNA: TGTGCCAGCAGCCGAACTAGCGGGGGGGCCAATGAGCAGTTCTTC. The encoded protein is CASSRTSGGANEQFF.

This CDR3 reads CSVGQGAFMAFF. CDR3 bases: TGCAGCGTTGGGCAGGGGGCCTTTATGGCTTTCTTT. The chain has TRBV29-1 and TRBJ1-1, with TRBD1 matching over 8 bases. Looked up from germline, CDR1 is SQVTM and CDR2 is ANQGSEA. The ends lost 4 bases at V and 11 bases at J; junction bases unmatched: 9. The CDR3 is 12 residues long.

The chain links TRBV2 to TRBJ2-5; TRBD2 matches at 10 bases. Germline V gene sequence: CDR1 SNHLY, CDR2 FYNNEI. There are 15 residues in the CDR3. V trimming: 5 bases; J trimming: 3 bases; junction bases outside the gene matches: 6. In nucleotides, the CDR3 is TGTGCCAGCAGTTTCTCCAGCGGGGGGGAAGAGACCCAGTACTTC. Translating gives CASSFSSGGEETQYF.

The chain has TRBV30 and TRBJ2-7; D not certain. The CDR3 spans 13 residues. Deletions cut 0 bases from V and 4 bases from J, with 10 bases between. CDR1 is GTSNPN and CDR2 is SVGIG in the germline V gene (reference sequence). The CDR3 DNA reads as TGTGCCTGGAGTGTACGGGCCCCTTACGAGCAGTACTTC. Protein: CAWSVRAPYEQYF.

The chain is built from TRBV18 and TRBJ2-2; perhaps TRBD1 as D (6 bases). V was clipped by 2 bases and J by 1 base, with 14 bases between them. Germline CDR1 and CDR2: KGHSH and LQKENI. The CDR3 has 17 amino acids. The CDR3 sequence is CASSPLGTLLNTGELFF. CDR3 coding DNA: TGTGCCAGCTCACCATTAGGGACACTATTGAACACCGGGGAGCTGTTTTTT.

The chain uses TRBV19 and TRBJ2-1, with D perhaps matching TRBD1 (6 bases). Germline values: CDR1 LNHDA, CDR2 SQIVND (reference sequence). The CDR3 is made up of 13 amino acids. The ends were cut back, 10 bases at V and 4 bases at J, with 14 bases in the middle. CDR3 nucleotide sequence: TGTGCCACCTCCCGAGGGGGTTACAATGAGCAGTTCTTC. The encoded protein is CATSRGGYNEQFF.

The CDR3 here is CASQGRKNEKLFF. For the CDR3, the DNA is TGTGCCAGTCAAGGAAGAAAGAATGAAAAACTGTTTTTT. The chain joins TRBV6-6 to TRBJ1-4; D unclear. The CDR3 sequence is 13 residues long. The V end was cut by 9 bases, the J end by 5 bases, with 13 bases between. The germline V gene encodes CDR1 MNHNY and CDR2 SVGAGI (reference sequence).